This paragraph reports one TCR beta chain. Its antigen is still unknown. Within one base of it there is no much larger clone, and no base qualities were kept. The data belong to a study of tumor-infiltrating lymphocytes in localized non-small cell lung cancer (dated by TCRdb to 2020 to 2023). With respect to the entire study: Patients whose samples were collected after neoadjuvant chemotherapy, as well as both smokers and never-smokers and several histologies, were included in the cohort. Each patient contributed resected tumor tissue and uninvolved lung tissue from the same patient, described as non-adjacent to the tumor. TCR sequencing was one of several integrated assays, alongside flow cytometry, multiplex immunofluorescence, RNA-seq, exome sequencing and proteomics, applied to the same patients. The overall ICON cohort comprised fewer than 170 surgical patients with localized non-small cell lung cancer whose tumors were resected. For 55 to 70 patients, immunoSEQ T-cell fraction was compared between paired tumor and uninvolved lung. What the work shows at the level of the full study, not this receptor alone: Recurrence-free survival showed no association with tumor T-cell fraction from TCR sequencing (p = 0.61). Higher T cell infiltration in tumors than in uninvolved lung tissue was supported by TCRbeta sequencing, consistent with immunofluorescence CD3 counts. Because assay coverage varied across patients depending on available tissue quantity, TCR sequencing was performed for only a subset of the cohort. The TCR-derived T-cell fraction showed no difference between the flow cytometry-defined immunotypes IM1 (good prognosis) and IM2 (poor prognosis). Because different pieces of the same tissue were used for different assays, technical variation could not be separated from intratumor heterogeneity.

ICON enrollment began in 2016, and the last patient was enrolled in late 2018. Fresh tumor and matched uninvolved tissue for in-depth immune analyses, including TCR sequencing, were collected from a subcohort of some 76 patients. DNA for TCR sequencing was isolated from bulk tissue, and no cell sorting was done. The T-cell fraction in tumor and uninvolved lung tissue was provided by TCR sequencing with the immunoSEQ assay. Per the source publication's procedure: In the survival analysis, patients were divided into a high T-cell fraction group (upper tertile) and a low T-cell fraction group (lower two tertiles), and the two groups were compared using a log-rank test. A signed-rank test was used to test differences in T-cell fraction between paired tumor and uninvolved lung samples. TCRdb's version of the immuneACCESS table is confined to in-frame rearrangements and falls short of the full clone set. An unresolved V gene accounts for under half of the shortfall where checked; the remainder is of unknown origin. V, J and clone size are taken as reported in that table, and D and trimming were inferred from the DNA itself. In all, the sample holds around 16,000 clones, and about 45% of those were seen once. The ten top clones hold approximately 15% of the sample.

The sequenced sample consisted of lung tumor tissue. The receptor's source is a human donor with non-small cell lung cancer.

The CDR3 region has the sequence CASSLTDSANYGYTF. In nucleotide form, the sequence is TGTGCCAGCAGCTTAACCGACAGTGCAAACTATGGCTACACCTTC. The sequence links TRBV7-2 to TRBJ1-2; the D gene is possibly TRBD1, with 5 bases matching. V and J are truncated by 2 bases and 2 bases respectively, leaving an intervening sequence of 12 bases. Taken from the germline V gene, the CDR1 and CDR2 loops are SGHTA and FQGNSA. Taken from cysteine to phenylalanine, the CDR3 has 15 residues. Only the CDR3 region is kept as DNA, spanning 45 bases read in frame from base 1.